This T cell receptor (beta chain) was sequenced for a study of cytomegalovirus exposure and HLA in healthy donors. V lost 4 bases and J 2 bases, leaving 13 bases between the germline ends. The length of the CDR3 is 15 residues. CDR1 and CDR2 from the germline V gene are SGHNT and YENEEA. General observations from the study: Researchers counted 164 TCR beta chains as cytomegalovirus-associated.

Assay used: immunoSEQ multiplex PCR; TCRdb lists only in-frame clones, some missing. This repertoire shows about 140,000 clones, just over 85% found once; its top ten account for around 8%. This clone was counted a single time. The target antigen is unknown. Separate from the 666-subject first cohort was the approximately 130-subject validation cohort, to which the donors belonged. The source of this sequence is a woman in her late teens or twenties in good health and CMV-seropositive. The material sequenced was PBMCs. This chain uses TRBV11-3 with TRBJ2-3; D possibly corresponds to TRBD2 (6 bases). The CDR3 spells CASSSDGGPTDTQYF. The CDR3, as DNA: TGTGCCAGCAGCTCCGACGGGGGACCCACAGATACGCAGTATTTT.